This T cell receptor (beta chain) stems from a study of T-cell memory formation after mild COVID-19 (dated by TCRdb to the early 2020s). For the study in its entirety: TCR sequence clusters from the two donors were found to be largely donor specific. T-cell clones expanding and contracting after mild COVID-19 in a couple of donors were tracked by longitudinal TCRalpha and TCRbeta repertoire sequencing. Two young, previously healthy adult volunteers, one female and one male, were included in the cohort.

Sequenced using an Illumina NovaSeq 6000. cDNA libraries for TCRalpha and TCRbeta were prepared by 5'RACE using constant-segment primers, with sample barcodes and unique molecular identifiers added. RNA was extracted from every sample with Trizol reagent. Amplification of the libraries took two PCR steps, and the second step added a second sample barcode plus Illumina TruSeq adapters. Sequencing of libraries was performed on an Illumina NovaSeq with 2 x 150 bp paired-end reads. Per the original workflow: Reads were demultiplexed and collapsed into UMI-guided consensus sequences with migec v1.2.7. With mixcr v2.1.11, UMI consensuses were aligned to TRA and TRB V and J templates and assembled into clonotypes. A clonotype was counted as expanded or contracted only if both edgeR and NoisET called the change significant, with noise models trained on biological replicates. For edgeR calls, the cutoffs were a false discovery rate-adjusted p below 0.01 and a log2 fold-change threshold of 1. PCA with hierarchical clustering of max-normalized trajectories of the 1000 most abundant clonotypes was used as exploratory dynamics analysis. Each responding clone was given a CD4 or CD8 phenotype based on the CD4+ and CD8+ repertoires, which had been sequenced separately. The public reads were reanalyzed by TCRdb: fastp trimming at Q25, MiXCR alignment, in-frame beta chains only. All rows with the same CDR3 protein become a single entry with the most common DNA and genes. V and J calls and clone size were set by TCRdb, not the authors. In this sample the table shows 150,000 to 200,000 distinct CDR3 sequences, roughly 12% of which occur a single time. Clones ranked in the top ten supply 3.8% of the sample.

In its sample, this clonotype was seen many times. There is no known antigen for this receptor. No much larger clonotype is one base removed from it; base qualities were not supplied. Ficoll-Paque density gradient centrifugation was the method used to isolate PBMCs. The V and J ends are trimmed by 6 bases and 7 bases, leaving 15 bases between them. The CDR3, cysteine through phenylalanine, is 13 amino acids long. Just the 39-base CDR3 DNA is kept, in frame starting at base 1. The investigation overall reported the following: Contracting CD4+ clones were found mainly in CM and EM memory subsets, while CD8+ clones were enriched in EMRA. SARS-CoV-2 specificity of the second-wave clones peaking on day 37 was not confirmed. Only a couple of mild cases were covered by the study, and larger cohorts that include severe cases with pre-infection samples were considered necessary. Some responding clones were found in pre-infection memory, which suggests that pre-existing cross-reactive memory T cells took part in the SARS-CoV-2 response. Clones contracting from day 15 to 85 had balanced CD4/CD8 phenotypes, while a second wave expanding from day 15 to 37 was biased towards CD4+.

The V and J segments used are TRBV12-3 or TRBV12-4 and TRBJ1-2, with a tentative D gene TRBD1 over 5 matching bases. The source is a man between 18 and 29 years old who had mild COVID-19 (a few samples of this study predate the infection). The sample titles of this study are shuffled in the database, so cell type and time point are left out; the donor was told from shared clones. Sequences were obtained from PBMCs or a T cell subset sorted from them (not recorded which). The sequenced DNA: TGTGCCAGCAGCGCAGCCGGGACCGGTGGCTACACCTTC. Translated, it gives CASSAAGTGGYTF.